This TCR beta chain is drawn from a study of blood T cell repertoires in COVID-19. In the study overall: Acute and convalescent COVID-19 samples came from the United States, Italy and Spain. T cells, B-cell-depleted T cells, or PBMCs supplied cDNA or gDNA.

TCRdb's table, derived via immunoSEQ multiplex PCR, lists solely in-frame clones and lacks some. The table has fewer than 250,000 clones, about nine tenths seen once. CDR1 is SGHRS and CDR2 is YFSETQ in the germline V gene. Trimming stripped 1 base from V and 3 bases from J, with 16 bases between. The CDR3 has 17 amino acids. The rearrangement joins TRBV5-1 to TRBJ1-4; D unresolved. The receptor's source is a woman between 40 and 55 years old with acute or convalescent COVID-19. Source material: peripheral blood. This CDR3 reads CASSLYSLGSPNEKLFF. CDR3 DNA: TGCGCCAGCAGCTTGTATTCATTGGGCTCCCCTAATGAAAAACTGTTTTTT.